The present T cell receptor (beta chain) was sequenced within a study of T cell repertoires in cytomegalovirus infection. The overall study: Shared public TCR beta signatures pointed to both CMV infection and a matching HLA type.

In TCRdb, the reads were re-called with MiXCR into one record per CDR3 protein. The sample holds under 300,000 distinct CDR3 sequences, approximately 22% seen once. In the case of this clonotype: Its specificity is unknown.

Specimen: cultured PBMCs, collected from culture after CMV antigen stimulation. The sequence came from a human donor in good health (CMV status not recorded). Some clones in this sample may be carry-over from other donors' samples.

The CDR3 reads CASSALAGDAGELFF. DNA of the CDR3: TGTGCCAGCAGCGCTCTAGCGGGAGACGCCGGGGAGCTGTTTTTT. V and J are TRBV7-9 and TRBJ2-2; 10 nucleotides line up with TRBD2. Trimming cost V 5 bases and J 6 bases; bases outside gene matches: 6. Germline V gives CDR1 SEHNR, CDR2 FQNEAQ (reference sequence). There are 15 residues in the CDR3.